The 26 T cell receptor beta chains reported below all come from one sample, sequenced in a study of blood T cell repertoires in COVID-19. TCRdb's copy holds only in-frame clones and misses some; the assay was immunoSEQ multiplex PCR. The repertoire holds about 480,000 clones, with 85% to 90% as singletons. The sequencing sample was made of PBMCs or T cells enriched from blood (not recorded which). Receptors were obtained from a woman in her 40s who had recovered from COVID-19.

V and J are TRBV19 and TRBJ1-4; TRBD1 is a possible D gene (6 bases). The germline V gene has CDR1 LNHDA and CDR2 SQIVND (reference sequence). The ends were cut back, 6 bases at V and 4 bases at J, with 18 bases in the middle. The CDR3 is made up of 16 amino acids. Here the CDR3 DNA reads TGTGCCAGTAGCTCATACTCAGGGGTGAATAATGAAAAACTGTTTTTT. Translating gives CASSSYSGVNNEKLFF.

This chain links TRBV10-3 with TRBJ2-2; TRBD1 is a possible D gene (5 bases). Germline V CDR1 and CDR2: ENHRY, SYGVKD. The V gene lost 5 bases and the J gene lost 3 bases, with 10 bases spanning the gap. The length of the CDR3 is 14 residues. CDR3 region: CAISSDRHTGELFF. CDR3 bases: TGTGCCATCAGTTCCGACAGACACACCGGGGAGCTGTTTTTT.

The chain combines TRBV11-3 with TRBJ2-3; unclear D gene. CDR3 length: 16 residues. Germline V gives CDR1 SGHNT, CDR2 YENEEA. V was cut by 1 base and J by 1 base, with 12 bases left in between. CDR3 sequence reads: CASSLGLGLGTDTQYF. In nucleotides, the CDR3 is TGTGCCAGCAGCTTAGGGCTGGGCCTGGGCACAGATACGCAGTATTTT.

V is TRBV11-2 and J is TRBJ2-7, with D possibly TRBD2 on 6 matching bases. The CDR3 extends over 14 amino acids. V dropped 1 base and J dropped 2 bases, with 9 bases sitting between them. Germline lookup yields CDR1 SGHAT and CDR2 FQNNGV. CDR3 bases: TGTGCCAGCAGCTTAGGCGGGATACCCTACGAGCAGTACTTC. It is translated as CASSLGGIPYEQYF.

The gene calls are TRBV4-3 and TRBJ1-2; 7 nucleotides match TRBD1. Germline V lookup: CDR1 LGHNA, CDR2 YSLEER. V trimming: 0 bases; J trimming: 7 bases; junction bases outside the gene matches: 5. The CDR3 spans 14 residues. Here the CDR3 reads CASSQDQGGRGYTF. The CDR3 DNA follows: TGCGCCAGCAGCCAAGATCAGGGGGGCCGTGGCTACACCTTC.

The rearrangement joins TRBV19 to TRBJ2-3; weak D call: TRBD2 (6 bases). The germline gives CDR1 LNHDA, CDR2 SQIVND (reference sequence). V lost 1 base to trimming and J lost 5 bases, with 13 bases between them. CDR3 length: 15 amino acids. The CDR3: CASSIVAAFLDTQYF. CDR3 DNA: TGTGCCAGTAGTATAGTAGCGGCTTTCCTAGATACGCAGTATTTT. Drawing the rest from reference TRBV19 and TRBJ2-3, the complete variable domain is DGGITQSPKYLFRKEGQNVTLSCEQNLNHDAMYWYRQDPGQGLRLIYYSQIVNDFQKGDIAEGYSVSREKKESFPLTVTSAQKNPTAFYLCASSIVAAFLDTQYFGPGTRLTVL.

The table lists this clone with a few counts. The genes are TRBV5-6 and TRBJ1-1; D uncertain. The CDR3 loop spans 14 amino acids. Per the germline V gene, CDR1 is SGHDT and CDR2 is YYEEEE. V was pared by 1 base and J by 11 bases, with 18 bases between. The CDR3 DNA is TGTGCCAGCAGCTTGATCAAACATACTGGAGGGGCTTTCTTT. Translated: CASSLIKHTGGAFF.

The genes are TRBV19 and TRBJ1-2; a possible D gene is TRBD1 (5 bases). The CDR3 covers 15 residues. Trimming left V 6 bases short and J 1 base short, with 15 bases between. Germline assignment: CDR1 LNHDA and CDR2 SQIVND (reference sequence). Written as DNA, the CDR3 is TGTGCCAGTAGGAGGTCTGGGGCAGATAACTATGGCTACACCTTC. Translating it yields CASRRSGADNYGYTF. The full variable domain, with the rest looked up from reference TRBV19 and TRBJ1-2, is DGGITQSPKYLFRKEGQNVTLSCEQNLNHDAMYWYRQDPGQGLRLIYYSQIVNDFQKGDIAEGYSVSREKKESFPLTVTSAQKNPTAFYLCASRRSGADNYGYTFGSGTRLTVV.

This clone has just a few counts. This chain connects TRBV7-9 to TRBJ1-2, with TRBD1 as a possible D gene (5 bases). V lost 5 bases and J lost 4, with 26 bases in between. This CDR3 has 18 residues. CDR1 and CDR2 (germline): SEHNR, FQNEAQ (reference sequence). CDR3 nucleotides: TGTGCCAGCAGCCTATCAACTATCCGTGACAGAAGGGCCTATGGCTACACCTTC. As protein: CASSLSTIRDRRAYGYTF.

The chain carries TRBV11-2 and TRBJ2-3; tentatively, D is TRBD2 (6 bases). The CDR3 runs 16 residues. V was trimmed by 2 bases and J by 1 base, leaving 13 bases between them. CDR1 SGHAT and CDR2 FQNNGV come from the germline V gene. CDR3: CASSLSRGIRTDTQYF. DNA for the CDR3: TGTGCCAGCAGCTTATCCCGCGGGATTCGCACAGATACGCAGTATTTT.

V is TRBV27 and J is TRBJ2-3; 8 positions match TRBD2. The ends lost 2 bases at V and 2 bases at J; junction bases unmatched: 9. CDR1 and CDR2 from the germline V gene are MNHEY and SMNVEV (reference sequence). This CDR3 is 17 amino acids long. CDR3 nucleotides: TGTGCCAGCAGTTTAAGGGGTTTTAGCGGGAACACAGATACGCAGTATTTT. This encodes CASSLRGFSGNTDTQYF.

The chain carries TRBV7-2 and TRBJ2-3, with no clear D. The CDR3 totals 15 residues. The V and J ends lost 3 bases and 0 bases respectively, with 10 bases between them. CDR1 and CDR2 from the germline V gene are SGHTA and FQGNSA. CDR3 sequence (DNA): TGTGCCAGCAGCTTCTACGAAGAGAGCACAGATACGCAGTATTTT. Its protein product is CASSFYEESTDTQYF.

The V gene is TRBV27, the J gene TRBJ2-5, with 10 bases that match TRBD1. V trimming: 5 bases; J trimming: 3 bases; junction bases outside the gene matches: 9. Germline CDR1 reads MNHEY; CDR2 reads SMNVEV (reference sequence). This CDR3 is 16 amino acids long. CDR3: CASSPLLTGGEETQYF. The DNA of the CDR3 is TGTGCCAGCAGTCCCCTATTGACAGGGGGCGAAGAGACCCAGTACTTC.

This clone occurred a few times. CDR3 DNA: TGCGCCAGCAGCCAAGAAGCTAGCGGGAGGTTCACCGGGGAGCTGTTTTTT. Residues: CASSQEASGRFTGELFF. The chain couples TRBV4-1 to TRBJ2-2; 11 bases are shared with TRBD2. The V gene end was trimmed by 0 bases and the J gene end by 4 bases; junction bases not matched to a gene: 4. From germline, CDR1 is MGHRA and CDR2 YSYEKL. This CDR3 is 17 amino acids long.

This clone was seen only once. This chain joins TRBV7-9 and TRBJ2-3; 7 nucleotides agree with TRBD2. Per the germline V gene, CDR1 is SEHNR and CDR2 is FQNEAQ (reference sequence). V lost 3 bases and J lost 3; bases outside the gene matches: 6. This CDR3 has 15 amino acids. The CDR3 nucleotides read TGTGCCAGCAGCTTCACAGCCGGGGGGACAGATACGCAGTATTTT. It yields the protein CASSFTAGGTDTQYF. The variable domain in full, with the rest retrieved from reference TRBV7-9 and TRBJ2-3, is DTGVSQNPRHKITKRGQNVTFRCDPISEHNRLYWYRQTLGQGPEFLTYFQNEAQLEKSRLLSDRFSAERPKGSFSTLEIQRTEQGDSAMYLCASSFTAGGTDTQYFGPGTRLTVL.

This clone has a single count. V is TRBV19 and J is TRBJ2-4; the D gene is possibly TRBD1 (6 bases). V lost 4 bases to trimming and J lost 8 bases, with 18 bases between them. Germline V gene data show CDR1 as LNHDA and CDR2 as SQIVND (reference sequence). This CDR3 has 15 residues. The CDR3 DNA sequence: TGTGCCAGTAGTAATTTAGGGGCAGCAGGGGACATTCAGTACTTC. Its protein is CASSNLGAAGDIQYF. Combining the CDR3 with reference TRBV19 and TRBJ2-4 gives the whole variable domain DGGITQSPKYLFRKEGQNVTLSCEQNLNHDAMYWYRQDPGQGLRLIYYSQIVNDFQKGDIAEGYSVSREKKESFPLTVTSAQKNPTAFYLCASSNLGAAGDIQYFGAGTRLSVL.

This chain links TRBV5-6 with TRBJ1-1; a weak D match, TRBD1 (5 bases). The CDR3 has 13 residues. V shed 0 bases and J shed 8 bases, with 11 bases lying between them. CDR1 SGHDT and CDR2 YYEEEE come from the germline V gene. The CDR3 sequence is CASSLVSGIEAFF. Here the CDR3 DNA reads TGTGCCAGCAGCTTGGTGTCAGGGATCGAAGCTTTCTTT.

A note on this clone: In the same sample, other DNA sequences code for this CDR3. In DNA, the CDR3 is TGCAGTGCTCCAGGGGAAACTGAAGCTTTCTTT. Its protein product is CSAPGETEAFF. This sequence joins TRBV20-1 and TRBJ1-1, with D tentatively TRBD1 (6 bases). The CDR3 has 11 amino acids. Looked up from germline, CDR1 is DFQATT and CDR2 is SNEGSKA (reference sequence). The V end lost 5 bases, the J end lost 5 bases, and 9 bases lay between the germline ends.

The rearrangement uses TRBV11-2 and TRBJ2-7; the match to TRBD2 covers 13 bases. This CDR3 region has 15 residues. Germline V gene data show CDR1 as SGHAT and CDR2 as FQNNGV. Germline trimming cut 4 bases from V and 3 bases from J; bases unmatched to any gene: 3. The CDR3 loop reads CASSWGLAGIYEQYF. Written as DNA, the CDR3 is TGTGCCAGCAGCTGGGGACTAGCGGGGATCTACGAGCAGTACTTC. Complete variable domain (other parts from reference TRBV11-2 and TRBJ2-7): EAGVAQSPRYKIIEKRQSVAFWCNPISGHATLYWYQQILGQGPKLLIQFQNNGVVDDSQLPKDRFSAERLKGVDSTLKIQPAKLEDSAVYLCASSWGLAGIYEQYFGPGTRLTVT.

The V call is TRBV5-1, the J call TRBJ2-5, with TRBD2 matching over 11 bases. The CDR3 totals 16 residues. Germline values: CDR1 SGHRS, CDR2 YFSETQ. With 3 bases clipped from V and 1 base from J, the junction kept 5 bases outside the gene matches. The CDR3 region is CASSSGLAGRQETQYF. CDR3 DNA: TGCGCCAGCAGCTCCGGACTAGCGGGTCGCCAAGAGACCCAGTACTTC.

As DNA, the CDR3 is TGTGCCAGCAGCGAGCACCCGGCCGGGGATGAGCAGTTCTTC. This translates into CASSEHPAGDEQFF. The gene calls are TRBV2 and TRBJ2-1; D is possibly TRBD2 (5 bases). CDR1 is SNHLY and CDR2 is FYNNEI in the germline V gene. V gave up 6 bases and J gave up 8 bases, with 17 bases separating them. The CDR3 is made up of 14 amino acids. The full variable domain, completed using reference TRBV2 and TRBJ2-1, is EPEVTQTPSHQVTQMGQEVILRCVPISNHLYFYWYRQILGQKVEFLVSFYNNEISEKSEIFDDQFSVERPDGSNFTLKIRSTKLEDSAMYFCASSEHPAGDEQFFGPGTRLTVL.

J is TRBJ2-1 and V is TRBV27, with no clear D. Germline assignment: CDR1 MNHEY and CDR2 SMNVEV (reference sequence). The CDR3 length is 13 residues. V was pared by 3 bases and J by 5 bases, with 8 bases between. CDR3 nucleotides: TGTGCCAGCAGTTTTGGCACTAACAATGAGCAGTTCTTC. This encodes CASSFGTNNEQFF.

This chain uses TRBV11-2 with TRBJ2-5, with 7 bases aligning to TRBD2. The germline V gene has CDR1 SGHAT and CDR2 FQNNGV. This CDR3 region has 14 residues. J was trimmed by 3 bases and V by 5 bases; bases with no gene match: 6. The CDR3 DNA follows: TGTGCCAGCAGCCTCATTCGGGGGGAAGAGACCCAGTACTTC. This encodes CASSLIRGEETQYF.

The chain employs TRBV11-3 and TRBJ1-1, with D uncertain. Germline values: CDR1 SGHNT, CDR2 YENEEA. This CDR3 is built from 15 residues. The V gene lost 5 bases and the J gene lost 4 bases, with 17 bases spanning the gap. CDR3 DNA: TGTGCCAGCAGCCCTAACGGGGATGAGTTCACTGAAGCTTTCTTT. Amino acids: CASSPNGDEFTEAFF.

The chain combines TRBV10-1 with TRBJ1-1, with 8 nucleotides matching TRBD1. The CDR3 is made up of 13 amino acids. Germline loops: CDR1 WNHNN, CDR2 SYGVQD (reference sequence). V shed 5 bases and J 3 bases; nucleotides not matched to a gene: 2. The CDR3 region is CASSTDRDTEAFF. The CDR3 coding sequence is TGCGCCAGCAGTACGGACAGGGACACTGAAGCTTTCTTT.

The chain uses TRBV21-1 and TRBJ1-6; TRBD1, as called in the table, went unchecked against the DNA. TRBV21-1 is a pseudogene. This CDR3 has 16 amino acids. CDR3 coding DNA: TGTGCCCGGAAATCAACAGGGTGCTCCTATAATTCACCCCTCCACTTT. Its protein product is CARKSTGCSYNSPLHF.